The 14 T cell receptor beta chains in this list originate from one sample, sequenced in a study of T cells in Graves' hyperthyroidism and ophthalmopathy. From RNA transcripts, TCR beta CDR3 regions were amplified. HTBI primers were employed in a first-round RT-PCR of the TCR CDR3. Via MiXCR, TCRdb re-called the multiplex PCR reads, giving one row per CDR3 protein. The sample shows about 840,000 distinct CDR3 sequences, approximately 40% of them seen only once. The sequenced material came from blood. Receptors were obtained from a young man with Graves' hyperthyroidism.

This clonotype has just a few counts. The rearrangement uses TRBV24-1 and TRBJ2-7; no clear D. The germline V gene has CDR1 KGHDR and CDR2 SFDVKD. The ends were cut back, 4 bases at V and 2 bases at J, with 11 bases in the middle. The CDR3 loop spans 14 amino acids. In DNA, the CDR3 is TGTGCCACCAGTGACGATTCGCCTCCCTACGAGCAGTACTTC. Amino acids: CATSDDSPPYEQYF.

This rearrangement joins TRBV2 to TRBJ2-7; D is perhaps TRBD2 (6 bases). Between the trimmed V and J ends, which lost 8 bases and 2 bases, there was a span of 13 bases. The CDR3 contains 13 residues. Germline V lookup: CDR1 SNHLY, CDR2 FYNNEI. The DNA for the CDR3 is TGTGCCAGCGAGGGACTTCCAGCCTACGAGCAGTACTTC. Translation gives CASEGLPAYEQYF.

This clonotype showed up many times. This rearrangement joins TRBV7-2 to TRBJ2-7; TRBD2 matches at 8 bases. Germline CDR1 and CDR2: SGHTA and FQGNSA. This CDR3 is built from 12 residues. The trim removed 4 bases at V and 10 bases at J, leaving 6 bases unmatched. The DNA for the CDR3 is TGTGCCAGCAGCTCCGCGGGGGGCCCCCAGTACTTC. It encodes CASSSAGGPQYF.

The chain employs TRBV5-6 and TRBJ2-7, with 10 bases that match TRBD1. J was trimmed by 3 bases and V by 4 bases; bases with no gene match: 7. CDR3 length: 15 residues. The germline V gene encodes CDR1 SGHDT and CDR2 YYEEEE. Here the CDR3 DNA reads TGTGCCAGCAGCCTTCTGGGGACAGGGGACTACGAGCAGTACTTC. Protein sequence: CASSLLGTGDYEQYF.

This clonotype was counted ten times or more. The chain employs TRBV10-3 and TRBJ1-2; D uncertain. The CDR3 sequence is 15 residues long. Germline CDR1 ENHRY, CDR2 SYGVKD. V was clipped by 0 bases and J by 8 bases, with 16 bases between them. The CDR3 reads CAISESTTTSRGYTF. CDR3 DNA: TGTGCCATCAGTGAGTCGACGACAACCTCACGGGGCTACACCTTC.

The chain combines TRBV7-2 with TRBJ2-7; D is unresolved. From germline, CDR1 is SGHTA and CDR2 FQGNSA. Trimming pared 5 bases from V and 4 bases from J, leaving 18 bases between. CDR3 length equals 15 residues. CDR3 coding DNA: TGTGCCAGCAGCCAAGTTGGCGCCGATCAATACGAGCAGTACTTC. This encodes CASSQVGADQYEQYF.

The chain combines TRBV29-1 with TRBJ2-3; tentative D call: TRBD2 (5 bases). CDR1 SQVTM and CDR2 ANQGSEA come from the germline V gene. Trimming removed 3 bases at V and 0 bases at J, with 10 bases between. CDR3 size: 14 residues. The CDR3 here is CSVDSGYSTDTQYF. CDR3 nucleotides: TGCAGCGTTGATTCGGGGTACAGCACAGATACGCAGTATTTT.

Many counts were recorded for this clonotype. For the CDR3, the DNA is TGTGCCAGCAGCAAGGGTACGGGGGCCAACGTCCTGACTTTC. Translation: CASSKGTGANVLTF. This sequence joins TRBV7-2 and TRBJ2-6; D remains unclear. CDR1 is SGHTA and CDR2 is FQGNSA in the germline V gene. The CDR3 length is 14 residues. The V gene lost 5 bases and the J gene lost 4 bases, with 9 bases spanning the gap.

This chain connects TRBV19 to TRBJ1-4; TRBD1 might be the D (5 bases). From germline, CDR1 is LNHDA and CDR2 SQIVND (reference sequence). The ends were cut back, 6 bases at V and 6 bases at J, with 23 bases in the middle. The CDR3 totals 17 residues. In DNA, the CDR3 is TGTGCCAGTAGCACGTCGGGAGGGGCAGGCGGGGATGAAAAACTGTTTTTT. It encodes CASSTSGGAGGDEKLFF.

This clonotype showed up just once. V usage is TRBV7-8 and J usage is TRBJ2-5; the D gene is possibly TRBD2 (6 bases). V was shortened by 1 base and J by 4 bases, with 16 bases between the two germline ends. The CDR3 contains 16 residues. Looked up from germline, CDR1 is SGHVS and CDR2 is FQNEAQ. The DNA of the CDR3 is TGTGCCAGCAGCTTAGGAGTAGCGGCTAAAGGAGAGACCCAGTACTTC. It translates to CASSLGVAAKGETQYF.

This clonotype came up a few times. Here the CDR3 DNA reads TGTGCCAGCTATCCATCAGGGGTTGGTGAAAAACTGTTTTTT. It codes for CASYPSGVGEKLFF. The chain carries TRBV6-1 and TRBJ1-4; D possibly corresponds to TRBD1 (6 bases). The CDR3 loop spans 14 amino acids. Germline CDR1 reads MNHNS; CDR2 reads SASEGT. V dropped 8 bases and J dropped 7 bases, with 17 bases sitting between them.

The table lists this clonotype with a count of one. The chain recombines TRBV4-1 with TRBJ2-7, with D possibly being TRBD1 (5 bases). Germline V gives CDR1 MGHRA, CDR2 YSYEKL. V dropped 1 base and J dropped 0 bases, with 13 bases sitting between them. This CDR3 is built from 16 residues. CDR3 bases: TGCGCCAGCAGCCAAGTGGCAGGGTCGCACTCCTACGAGCAGTACTTC. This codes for CASSQVAGSHSYEQYF.

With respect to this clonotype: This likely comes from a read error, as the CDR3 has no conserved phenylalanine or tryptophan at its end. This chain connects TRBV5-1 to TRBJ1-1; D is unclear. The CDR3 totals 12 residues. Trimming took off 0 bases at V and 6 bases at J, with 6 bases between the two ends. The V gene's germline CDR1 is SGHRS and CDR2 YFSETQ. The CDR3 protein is CASSLGEAEAFL. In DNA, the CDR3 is TGCGCCAGCAGCTTGGGAGAAGCTGAAGCTTTCCTT.

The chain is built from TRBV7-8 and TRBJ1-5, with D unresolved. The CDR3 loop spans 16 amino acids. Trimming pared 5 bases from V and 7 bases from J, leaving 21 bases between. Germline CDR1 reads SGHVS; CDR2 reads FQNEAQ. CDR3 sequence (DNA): TGTGCCAGCAGCAATAACGACATGGAGAGTTGGCAGCCCCAGCATTTT. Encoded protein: CASSNNDMESWQPQHF.